These 25 T cell receptor beta chains were all obtained from the same sample, sequenced in a study of control samples from healthy donors and cancer patients. The protocol was immunoSEQ multiplex PCR, while the TCRdb copy is restricted to in-frame clones and leaves out a portion. Of about 150,000 clones in the sample, about 94% were seen once. Sequenced input: blood. These receptors were taken from a middle-aged man in good health.

The chain couples TRBV7-9 to TRBJ2-2; D not certain. This CDR3 region has 16 residues. Deletions cut 5 bases from V and 1 base from J, with 14 bases between. Per germline, CDR1 SEHNR and CDR2 FQNEAQ (reference sequence). The DNA of the CDR3 is TGTGCCAGCAGCCCCCCTGGTGGGGTGAACACCGGGGAGCTGTTTTTT. Translating gives CASSPPGGVNTGELFF.

V is TRBV24-1 and J is TRBJ2-1; TRBD1 is a possible D gene (6 bases). The CDR3 totals 17 residues. The germline V gene has CDR1 KGHDR and CDR2 SFDVKD. V lost 5 bases and J lost 10, with 26 bases in between. CDR3 amino acids: CATSALTGRGRGREQFF. CDR3 DNA sequence: TGTGCCACCAGTGCCCTGACAGGTCGCGGCCGAGGCCGAGAGCAGTTCTTC.

V gene TRBV7-8 combines with J gene TRBJ1-2; TRBD1 matches 9 bases. V lost 5 bases, J lost 5 bases, and 6 bases stayed unmatched. The CDR3 has 14 amino acids. Looked up from germline, CDR1 is SGHVS and CDR2 is FQNEAQ. This CDR3 reads CASSLQGATYGYTF. CDR3 in DNA: TGTGCCAGCAGCCTACAGGGGGCAACATATGGCTACACCTTC. The variable domain in full, completed from reference TRBV7-8 and TRBJ1-2, reads GAGVSQSPRYKVAKRGQDVALRCDPISGHVSLFWYQQALGQGPEFLTYFQNEAQLDKSGLPSDRFFAERPEGSVSTLKIQRTQQEDSAVYLCASSLQGATYGYTFGSGTRLTVV.

The chain has TRBV15 and TRBJ2-1, with 9 bases that match TRBD1. This CDR3 spans 13 amino acids. After removal of 5 bases from V and 5 bases from J, the junction contained 1 base not matched to a gene. The germline V gene encodes CDR1 LNHNV and CDR2 YYDKDF (reference sequence). CDR3 sequence: CATSDRGDNEQFF. The CDR3 DNA reads TGTGCCACCAGCGACAGGGGGGACAATGAGCAGTTCTTC.

The CDR3 here is CAWSAWTGGYEQYF. CDR3 sequence (DNA): TGTGCCTGGAGTGCCTGGACAGGGGGGTACGAGCAGTACTTC. The chain is built from TRBV30 and TRBJ2-7; 10 bases fit TRBD1. V shed 1 base and J 4 bases; nucleotides not matched to a gene: 4. This CDR3 is built from 14 residues. Germline V lookup: CDR1 GTSNPN, CDR2 SVGIG (reference sequence).

The J gene is TRBJ2-1, the V gene TRBV5-5, with D uncertain. This CDR3 is 18 amino acids long. V was trimmed by 5 bases and J by 0 bases, leaving 21 bases between them. Germline V gene data show CDR1 as SGHKS and CDR2 as YYEKEE (reference sequence). The CDR3 bases are TGTGCCAGCAGTTTGAATGGCTATTTAAGGGTCTCCTACAATGAGCAGTTCTTC. Protein: CASSLNGYLRVSYNEQFF.

The genes are TRBV4-3 and TRBJ1-4; D uncertain. Trimming cost V 3 bases and J 0 bases, with 11 bases left between them. The CDR3 length is 16 residues. Germline V gene sequence: CDR1 LGHNA, CDR2 YSLEER. CDR3 nucleotides: TGCGCCAGCAGCCAGACAACCGCCTCAACTAATGAAAAACTGTTTTTT. It specifies CASSQTTASTNEKLFF.

The chain couples TRBV7-9 to TRBJ1-4, with D uncertain. The CDR3 has 14 amino acids. The V end was cut by 7 bases, the J end by 8 bases, with 17 bases between. Germline assignment: CDR1 SEHNR and CDR2 FQNEAQ (reference sequence). The CDR3 sequence: CASTPALGGEKLFF. For the CDR3, the DNA is TGTGCCAGCACCCCGGCCCTGGGAGGGGAAAAACTGTTTTTT.

The chain joins TRBV28 to TRBJ1-1; D unresolved. The CDR3 extends over 14 amino acids. V gave up 2 bases and J gave up 1 base, with 8 bases separating them. Germline CDR1 and CDR2: MDHEN and SYDVKM. DNA for the CDR3: TGTGCCAGCAGTTTAGTCAATCGGAACACTGAAGCTTTCTTT. It codes for CASSLVNRNTEAFF.

The gene calls are TRBV2 and TRBJ2-6, with 8 positions matching TRBD1. CDR3 length: 17 amino acids. V lost 0 bases, J lost 3 bases, and 4 bases stayed unmatched. Germline V gives CDR1 SNHLY, CDR2 FYNNEI. DNA for the CDR3: TGTGCCAGCAGTGAAGCGTCAGGGGGCCGTGGGGCCAACGTCCTGACTTTC. Its protein is CASSEASGGRGANVLTF.

This sequence joins TRBV4-2 and TRBJ1-1, with 10 bases lining up with TRBD1. Germline V gives CDR1 LGHNA, CDR2 YNFKEQ. Trimming took 3 bases from V and 2 from J; bases not matched to a gene: 6. This CDR3 region has 16 residues. CDR3 in amino acids: CASSHQGTGANTEAFF. In nucleotides, the CDR3 is TGTGCCAGCAGCCACCAAGGGACAGGGGCAAACACTGAAGCTTTCTTT.

CDR3 in amino acids: CASSVQDASYGYTF. The CDR3 DNA reads as TGTGCCAGCAGCGTCCAGGACGCCTCTTATGGCTACACCTTC. The genes are TRBV9 and TRBJ1-2, with D unclear. CDR3 size: 14 residues. V lost 2 bases and J 5 bases, leaving 13 bases between the germline ends. Germline loops: CDR1 SGDLS, CDR2 YYNGEE.

The J gene is TRBJ2-7, the V gene TRBV5-6; D unclear. Trimming stripped 0 bases from V and 6 bases from J, with 13 bases between. Per germline, CDR1 SGHDT and CDR2 YYEEEE. CDR3 size: 14 residues. The DNA for the CDR3 is TGTGCCAGCAGCTTGGGCACGGGTTCCGCCGAGCAGTACTTC. This translates into CASSLGTGSAEQYF.

The sample holds one count of this clone. The V call is TRBV9, the J call TRBJ2-3; no reliable D call. Germline V gives CDR1 SGDLS, CDR2 YYNGEE. The CDR3 sequence is 13 residues long. Trimming took 5 bases from V and 6 from J, leaving 13 bases between them. CDR3 sequence (DNA): TGTGCCAGCAGTTTCTCCGATAGGGATACGCAGTATTTT. It translates to CASSFSDRDTQYF.

This chain uses TRBV30 with TRBJ1-1; possible D gene TRBD1, 6 bases. CDR3 length: 13 amino acids. CDR1 is GTSNPN and CDR2 is SVGIG in the germline V gene (reference sequence). The ends were cut back, 0 bases at V and 4 bases at J, with 9 bases in the middle. Here the CDR3 DNA reads TGTGCCTGGAGTGTACGGGGGGCCACTGAAGCTTTCTTT. Encoded protein: CAWSVRGATEAFF.

The rearrangement joins TRBV7-9 to TRBJ2-7, with 8 positions matching TRBD1. The CDR3 is 15 amino acids. The germline CDR1 and CDR2 sequences are SEHNR and FQNEAQ (reference sequence). J lost 4 bases, V lost 4 bases, and 9 bases had no gene match. CDR3 residues: CASSSPGQVPYEQYF. CDR3 DNA: TGTGCCAGCAGCTCGCCGGGACAGGTCCCTTACGAGCAGTACTTC.

The chain combines TRBV7-6 with TRBJ2-7, with 10 bases lining up with TRBD1. Germline V gene lookup returns CDR1 SGHVS and CDR2 FNYEAQ. V lost 5 bases and J lost 6; bases outside the gene matches: 10. This CDR3 has 15 residues. This CDR3 is CASSRTGTGATEQYF. In DNA form, the CDR3 reads TGTGCCAGCAGCCGAACCGGGACAGGGGCCACCGAGCAGTACTTC.

Notes on this clone: The same CDR3 can be traced to other DNA sequences in this sample. The chain joins TRBV27 to TRBJ1-3; possible D gene TRBD1, 6 bases. In germline, CDR1 is MNHEY, CDR2 SMNVEV (reference sequence). Trimming cost V 0 bases and J 0 bases, with 6 bases left between them. CDR3 length: 15 amino acids. The CDR3 reads CASSLSGGSGNTIYF. CDR3 DNA sequence: TGTGCCAGCAGTTTATCAGGGGGCTCTGGAAACACCATATATTTT.

V gene TRBV4-3 combines with J gene TRBJ2-1; 11 positions match TRBD2. The trim removed 0 bases at V and 4 bases at J, leaving 5 bases unmatched. Germline V gene lookup returns CDR1 LGHNA and CDR2 YSLEER. CDR3 length: 17 amino acids. The CDR3 DNA reads TGCGCCAGCAGCCAAGATCGAGCTAGCGGGGGGTACAATGAGCAGTTCTTC. The encoded protein is CASSQDRASGGYNEQFF.

This sequence joins TRBV28 and TRBJ2-7, with TRBD1 identical over 9 bases. Germline loops: CDR1 MDHEN, CDR2 SYDVKM. This CDR3 is built from 15 residues. V gave up 3 bases and J gave up 4 bases; unmatched junction bases: 7. The CDR3 DNA reads as TGTGCCAGCAGTTTCGGTACGGGACAGGGTTACGAGCAGTACTTC. Translation: CASSFGTGQGYEQYF.

This sequence joins TRBV5-4 and TRBJ2-6; D unclear. This CDR3 has 19 amino acids. V lost 4 bases and J 0 bases, leaving 20 bases between the germline ends. Germline V gives CDR1 SGHNT, CDR2 YYREEE (reference sequence). CDR3 amino acids: CASSPRVGVLSSGANVLTF. CDR3 sequence (DNA): TGTGCCAGCAGCCCCCGGGTAGGCGTCCTGAGCTCTGGGGCCAACGTCCTGACTTTC.

This sequence joins TRBV5-6 and TRBJ1-1; TRBD1 aligns across 7 bases. Trimming cost V 5 bases and J 5 bases; bases outside gene matches: 6. This CDR3 has 13 amino acids. Germline CDR1 SGHDT, CDR2 YYEEEE. In DNA, the CDR3 is TGTGCCAGCAGACAGACAGGGCGGACTGAAGCTTTCTTT. It specifies CASRQTGRTEAFF. Complete variable domain (other parts from reference TRBV5-6 and TRBJ1-1): DAGVTQSPTHLIKTRGQQVTLRCSPKSGHDTVSWYQQALGQGPQFIFQYYEEEERQRGNFPDRFSGHQFPNYSSELNVNALLLGDSALYLCASRQTGRTEAFFGQGTRLTVV.

The rearrangement uses TRBV27 and TRBJ1-1; tentatively, D is TRBD1 (6 bases). This CDR3 is built from 15 residues. CDR1 and CDR2 from the germline V gene are MNHEY and SMNVEV (reference sequence). V was cut by 1 base and J by 6 bases, with 15 bases left in between. CDR3 coding DNA: TGTGCCAGCAGTTTATATACAGGGTCTGTTGCTGAAGCTTTCTTT. Its translation is CASSLYTGSVAEAFF.

This clone was detected once. The chain joins TRBV6-6 to TRBJ1-1; a possible D gene is TRBD1 (5 bases). Trimming took 4 bases from V and 4 from J, leaving 10 bases between them. Germline CDR1 and CDR2: MNHNY and SVGAGI (reference sequence). The CDR3 covers 13 residues. The CDR3 DNA follows: TGTGCCAGCAGTTTTGGGGGAACCACTGAAGCTTTCTTT. This sequence encodes CASSFGGTTEAFF.

This chain connects TRBV18 to TRBJ2-1; 8 bases are a match to TRBD2. V lost 1 base, J lost 3 bases, and 5 bases stayed unmatched. CDR3 size: 16 residues. Germline V lookup: CDR1 KGHSH, CDR2 LQKENI. The CDR3 DNA reads as TGTGCCAGCTCACCACTTGGGGCGGGGGGCTACAATGAGCAGTTCTTC. It specifies CASSPLGAGGYNEQFF.